This TCR beta chain was profiled in a study of T cell repertoires in cytomegalovirus infection. Study at large: The public TCR beta signatures pointed to both CMV infection and matching HLA type. Study results and limitations: CMV-specific TCR beta clonotypes restricted by HLA-C dominated the ex vivo response. The study identified carriers of CMV plus the relevant HLA from cumulative public TCR beta family frequency.

There are 14 residues in the CDR3. Trimming took off 4 bases at V and 6 bases at J, with 15 bases between the two ends. Germline assignment: CDR1 MNHEY and CDR2 SVGEGT. This clonotype turned up a few times. What it recognizes is unknown. TCRdb reprocessed the reads with MiXCR, giving one entry per CDR3 protein. This table has approximately 150,000 distinct CDR3 sequences, roughly 17% appearing once. The TCR comes from a human donor in good health (CMV status not recorded). Some clones in this sample may be carry-over from other donors' samples. The chain is built from TRBV6-2 or TRBV6-3 and TRBJ1-2; no clear D gene. Sample: CD8+ T cells from PBMCs. The CDR3, as DNA: TGTGCCAGCAGTTTCAGATTAACGGAGGATGGCTACACCTTC. Translating it yields CASSFRLTEDGYTF.